The entry below gives a single TCR beta chain sequence along with its context. The antigen is undetermined. Here immunoSEQ multiplex PCR was the method, and the copy in TCRdb shows in-frame clones only, minus some. Among over 100,000 clones listed, roughly nine tenths were seen once. Germline CDR1 reads SGHAT; CDR2 reads FQNNGV. The CDR3 contains 15 residues. Trimming pared 5 bases from V and 5 bases from J, leaving 18 bases between. The sample is drawn from a study of T cell responses to AZD1222 COVID-19 vaccine. Study-wide findings and caveats: Donors were mostly white British, more females; clonal diversity possibly underestimated.

Source: peripheral blood, taken on day 0 of AZD1222 vaccination. The J gene is TRBJ1-1, the V gene TRBV11-2; perhaps TRBD1 as D (6 bases). The source of this sequence is an adult in good health. The CDR3 nucleotides read TGTGCCAGCAGCCTGGCGGCCTTAGGGGGGACTGAAGCTTTCTTT. Its protein product is CASSLAALGGTEAFF.